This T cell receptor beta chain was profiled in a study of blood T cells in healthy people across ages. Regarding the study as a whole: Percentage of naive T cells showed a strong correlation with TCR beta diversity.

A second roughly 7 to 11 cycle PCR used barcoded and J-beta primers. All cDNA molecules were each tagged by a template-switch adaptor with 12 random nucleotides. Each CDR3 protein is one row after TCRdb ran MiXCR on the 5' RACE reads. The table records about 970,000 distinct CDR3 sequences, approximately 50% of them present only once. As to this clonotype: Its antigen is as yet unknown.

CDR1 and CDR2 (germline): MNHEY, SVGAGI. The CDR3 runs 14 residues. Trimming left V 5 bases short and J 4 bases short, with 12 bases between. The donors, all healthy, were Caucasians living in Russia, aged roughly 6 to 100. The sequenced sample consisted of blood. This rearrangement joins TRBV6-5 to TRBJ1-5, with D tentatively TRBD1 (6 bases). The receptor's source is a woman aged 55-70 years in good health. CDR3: CASSKGGENQPQHF. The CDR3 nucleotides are TGTGCCAGCAGTAAAGGGGGAGAAAATCAGCCCCAGCATTTT.